Shown below are 26 T cell receptor beta chains from a single sample sequenced in a study of T-cell reconstitution after alpha-beta-depleted transplantation in children. Using unique molecular identifiers, the investigators prepared the TCRbeta library. TCRdb processed the PCR reads anew with MiXCR; each CDR3 protein has one entry. The table includes 120,000 to 150,000 distinct CDR3 sequences, around 10% detected once. The sequences come from PBMCs, mostly from graft donor cells, collected 180 days after TCRalphabeta/CD19-depleted stem cell transplant. All receptors derive from a female patient aged 2-10 years who had a stem cell transplant for congenital amegakaryocytic thrombocytopenia, so the T cells may come from the graft donor.

This clonotype was found many times. DNA of the CDR3: TGTGCCAGCAGTCTGACCGACGGGCAGCCCCAGCATTTT. Translation: CASSLTDGQPQHF. This rearrangement joins TRBV14 to TRBJ1-5; D not resolved. CDR1 is SGHDN and CDR2 is FVKESK in the germline V gene. This CDR3 contains 13 residues. V was shortened by 6 bases and J by 7 bases, with 13 bases between the two germline ends.

This clonotype was observed a few times. This sequence joins TRBV7-2 and TRBJ2-4; 9 bases fit TRBD2. The CDR3 length is 16 residues. The V segment lost 3 bases and the J segment 0 bases; nucleotides outside the gene matches: 3. From germline, CDR1 is SGHTA and CDR2 FQGNSA. DNA for the CDR3: TGTGCCAGCAGCTTGACTAGCGGACTAGCCAAAAACATTCAGTACTTC. It is translated as CASSLTSGLAKNIQYF.

This rearrangement joins TRBV5-3 to TRBJ1-2; tentatively, D is TRBD1 (5 bases). TRBV5-3 is an open reading frame, and its role is uncertain. V gave up 9 bases and J gave up 1 base, with 25 bases separating them. The CDR3 totals 17 residues. The chain's CDR3 is CAMSPAPGDGINYGYTF. The DNA of the CDR3 is TGTGCCATGAGCCCGGCTCCGGGGGACGGGATTAACTATGGCTACACCTTC.

The table lists this clonotype with a few counts. The genes are TRBV19 and TRBJ2-7; 7 bases are shared with TRBD2. J lost 6 bases, V lost 3 bases, and 2 bases had no gene match. CDR1 and CDR2 (germline): LNHDA, SQIVND (reference sequence). This CDR3 is 12 amino acids long. CDR3 sequence: CASSMREGEQYF. DNA for the CDR3: TGTGCCAGTAGTATGAGGGAGGGCGAGCAGTACTTC. The full variable domain, with the rest looked up from reference TRBV19 and TRBJ2-7, is DGGITQSPKYLFRKEGQNVTLSCEQNLNHDAMYWYRQDPGQGLRLIYYSQIVNDFQKGDIAEGYSVSREKKESFPLTVTSAQKNPTAFYLCASSMREGEQYFGPGTRLTVT.

This clonotype was observed a single time. This chain connects TRBV5-4 to TRBJ2-2; D remains ambiguous. Trimming took off 0 bases at V and 0 bases at J, with 9 bases between the two ends. The germline V gene encodes CDR1 SGHNT and CDR2 YYREEE (reference sequence). This CDR3 region has 16 residues. CDR3 nucleotide sequence: TGTGCCAGCAGCTTGGGGTTAGGAGCGAACACCGGGGAGCTGTTTTTT. Its translation is CASSLGLGANTGELFF.

This clonotype was counted only a few times. This chain links TRBV20-1 with TRBJ1-3; a possible D gene is TRBD1 (5 bases). V lost 3 bases and J lost 0, with 12 bases in between. The CDR3 runs to 15 residues. Germline CDR1 reads DFQATT; CDR2 reads SNEGSKA (reference sequence). This CDR3 reads CSASRQSNSGNTIYF. Here the CDR3 DNA reads TGCAGTGCTAGCAGACAGTCAAACTCTGGAAACACCATATATTTT.

This clonotype has at least ten counts. The chain has TRBV20-1 and TRBJ2-7; D might be TRBD2 (6 bases). CDR1 and CDR2 (germline): DFQATT, SNEGSKA (reference sequence). The CDR3 is made up of 15 amino acids. V was cut by 3 bases and J by 1 base, with 16 bases left in between. CDR3 protein: CSASPQARGSYEQYF. CDR3 DNA: TGCAGTGCTAGCCCACAGGCTCGGGGGTCCTACGAGCAGTACTTC.

This clonotype was recorded many times. The V call is TRBV20-1, the J call TRBJ2-4, with D tentatively TRBD2 (7 bases). The CDR3 loop spans 17 amino acids. Deletions cut 3 bases from V and 1 base from J, with 19 bases between. CDR1 and CDR2 (germline): DFQATT, SNEGSKA (reference sequence). CDR3 DNA: TGCAGTGCTAGCCGTTTTGGGGGGGCAGGGGCCAAAAACATTCAGTACTTC. This translates into CSASRFGGAGAKNIQYF.

This clonotype turned up a few times. This chain connects TRBV28 to TRBJ2-7, with D perhaps assigned TRBD1 or TRBD2 (6 bases each). The CDR3 sequence is 14 residues long. Germline assignment: CDR1 MDHEN and CDR2 SYDVKM. Trimming stripped 3 bases from V and 3 bases from J, with 12 bases between. The CDR3 protein is CASSLGGAGYEQYF. The CDR3 DNA follows: TGTGCCAGCAGTTTGGGGGGCGCAGGCTACGAGCAGTACTTC.

This clonotype was recorded many times. The CDR3 here is CASSSRHKGNTEAFF. DNA for the CDR3: TGTGCCAGCAGTTCACGACACAAGGGGAACACTGAAGCTTTCTTT. The V and J genes are TRBV28 and TRBJ1-1; the D is unclear. The CDR3 contains 15 residues. Germline V gives CDR1 MDHEN, CDR2 SYDVKM. The ends were cut back, 4 bases at V and 1 base at J, with 13 bases in the middle.

Many counts were recorded for this clonotype. The chain joins TRBV5-6 to TRBJ1-6, with a weak D call TRBD1 (5 bases). This CDR3 is built from 14 residues. Looked up from germline, CDR1 is SGHDT and CDR2 is YYEEEE. V shed 0 bases and J shed 10 bases, with 11 bases lying between them. CDR3 loop: CASSLERGWSPLHF. The CDR3 region has the DNA TGTGCCAGCAGCTTGGAAAGGGGCTGGTCACCCCTCCACTTT.

The chain joins TRBV6-1 to TRBJ2-1; 8 bases match TRBD1. The CDR3 covers 14 residues. V shed 6 bases and J 8 bases; nucleotides not matched to a gene: 9. The germline gives CDR1 MNHNS, CDR2 SASEGT. CDR3 bases: TGTGCCAGCAGCGACAGGGGACTCAGCGATGAGCAGTTCTTC. As protein: CASSDRGLSDEQFF.

This clonotype was observed at least ten times. This rearrangement joins TRBV28 to TRBJ1-2; D remains unclear. The V end was cut by 6 bases, the J end by 4 bases, with 12 bases between. CDR3 length: 13 amino acids. Germline CDR1 MDHEN, CDR2 SYDVKM. The DNA for the CDR3 is TGTGCCAGCAGCCGCGGGATGAGCTATGGCTACACCTTC. This gives the protein CASSRGMSYGYTF.

Many counts were recorded for this clonotype. V gene TRBV6-5 combines with J gene TRBJ1-2; 9 bases map to TRBD1. This CDR3 is 16 amino acids long. With 2 bases clipped from V and 3 bases from J, the junction kept 7 bases outside the gene matches. Germline V gives CDR1 MNHEY, CDR2 SVGAGI. For the CDR3, the DNA is TGTGCCAGCAGTTACGCGACCAACAGGGGGCACTATGGCTACACCTTC. It specifies CASSYATNRGHYGYTF.

This clonotype appeared many times. The J gene is TRBJ1-1, the V gene TRBV20-1, with a weak D call TRBD1 (5 bases). The CDR3 sequence is 15 residues long. Germline V gene lookup returns CDR1 DFQATT and CDR2 SNEGSKA (reference sequence). V lost 3 bases and J lost 1, with 15 bases in between. The CDR3 here is CSASRMGRANTEAFF. In DNA, the CDR3 is TGCAGTGCTAGCAGAATGGGGCGAGCGAACACTGAAGCTTTCTTT.

This clonotype was seen a few times. This chain uses TRBV4-1 with TRBJ1-6; no reliable D call. V gave up 1 base and J gave up 7 bases, with 14 bases separating them. The germline V gene has CDR1 MGHRA and CDR2 YSYEKL. The CDR3 is 16 residues long. The CDR3 sequence is CASSQGWGGRNSPLHF. DNA of the CDR3: TGCGCCAGCAGCCAAGGATGGGGAGGGAGGAATTCACCCCTCCACTTT.

This clonotype was seen a few times. This chain uses TRBV5-1 with TRBJ2-5; D gene ambiguous. With 4 bases removed from V and 4 bases from J, the gap between germline ends came to 20 bases. Germline V gene lookup returns CDR1 SGHRS and CDR2 YFSETQ. The CDR3 contains 16 residues. The CDR3 DNA is TGCGCCAGCAGCCCCTCCCTGGGGTACAACGGAGAGACCCAGTACTTC. Protein product: CASSPSLGYNGETQYF.

This clonotype was counted at least ten times. The chain has TRBV20-1 and TRBJ2-3, with D hard to call. Germline V gene data show CDR1 as DFQATT and CDR2 as SNEGSKA (reference sequence). V dropped 7 bases and J dropped 0 bases, with 11 bases sitting between them. This CDR3 has 13 residues. In nucleotides, the CDR3 is TGCAGTGGGTCCCGGCTTAGCACAGATACGCAGTATTTT. This gives the protein CSGSRLSTDTQYF.

This clonotype was picked up a small number of times. The V and J genes are TRBV29-1 and TRBJ2-5; TRBD2 is a possible D gene (6 bases). This CDR3 comprises 17 residues. Between the trimmed V and J ends, which lost 6 bases and 5 bases, there was a span of 28 bases. Germline-derived CDR1 and CDR2 are SQVTM and ANQGSEA. CDR3 nucleotides: TGCAGCGTCCTACCCTTAACACTAGCCCAAAGCGGTGAGACCCAGTACTTC. Amino acid sequence: CSVLPLTLAQSGETQYF.

This clonotype was recorded many times. The chain has TRBV14 and TRBJ2-7; no clear D gene. Germline CDR1 SGHDN, CDR2 FVKESK. This CDR3 region has 13 residues. V lost 0 bases to trimming and J lost 4 bases, with 7 bases between them. CDR3 DNA: TGTGCCAGCAGCCAAGATCTGGTTTACGAGCAGTACTTC. The encoded protein is CASSQDLVYEQYF.

In its sample, this clonotype was seen a few times. The genes are TRBV5-6 and TRBJ1-3, with a tentative D call TRBD1 (6 bases). The CDR3 contains 15 residues. The germline CDR1 and CDR2 sequences are SGHDT and YYEEEE. Trimming pared 1 base from V and 4 bases from J, leaving 12 bases between. The CDR3 protein is CASSLCQGSGNTIYF. In nucleotides, the CDR3 is TGTGCCAGCAGCTTGTGCCAGGGGTCAGGAAACACCATATATTTT.

CDR3 bases: TGCAGTGAAAAGGGGGTAGGCCCAGGCCAAGAGACCCAGTACTTC. It specifies CSEKGVGPGQETQYF. The J gene is TRBJ2-5, the V gene TRBV20-1, with D maybe TRBD1 (6 bases). V was trimmed by 7 bases and J by 1 base, leaving 19 bases between them. CDR3 size: 15 residues. Germline CDR1 reads DFQATT; CDR2 reads SNEGSKA (reference sequence).

This clonotype occurred many times. The chain joins TRBV15 to TRBJ1-5; the match to TRBD1 covers 7 bases. Germline trimming cut 4 bases from V and 0 bases from J; bases unmatched to any gene: 3. CDR1 is LNHNV and CDR2 is YYDKDF in the germline V gene (reference sequence). This CDR3 region has 15 residues. The CDR3 loop is CATSTQGNSNQPQHF. In nucleotides, the CDR3 is TGTGCCACCAGCACACAGGGGAATAGCAATCAGCCCCAGCATTTT.

This sequence joins TRBV7-6 and TRBJ2-5; 12 bases map to TRBD2. V was clipped by 2 bases and J by 5 bases; unmatched bases: 6. The CDR3 is 16 residues long. The V gene's germline CDR1 is SGHVS and CDR2 FNYEAQ. CDR3 sequence reads: CASSLFPSGRAETQYF. The CDR3 DNA sequence: TGTGCCAGCAGCTTATTCCCTAGCGGGAGGGCCGAGACCCAGTACTTC.

This clonotype was counted ten times or more. V and J are TRBV6-6 and TRBJ2-7; D is uncertain. Germline-derived CDR1 and CDR2 are MNHNY and SVGAGI (reference sequence). The CDR3 spans 13 residues. Trimming left V 6 bases short and J 1 base short, with 10 bases between. In DNA, the CDR3 is TGTGCCAGCAGGATATTGGAATCCTACGAGCAGTACTTC. This codes for CASRILESYEQYF.

This clonotype was counted at least ten times. The chain carries TRBV28 and TRBJ2-7, with D perhaps TRBD1 (6 bases). This CDR3 region has 14 residues. The germline gives CDR1 MDHEN, CDR2 SYDVKM. Trimming removed 6 bases from V and 4 bases from J, with 16 bases in between. This CDR3 reads CASSPPGHQYEQYF. The DNA for the CDR3 is TGTGCCAGCAGCCCCCCGGGACACCAGTACGAGCAGTACTTC.